The 14 T cell receptor beta chains below come from one sample, sequenced in a study of T cell responses to AZD1222 COVID-19 vaccine (dated by TCRdb to about 2021). Preparation of the library involved the immunoSEQ multiplex PCR assay. Held by TCRdb, this immuneACCESS table contains in-frame sequences only and omits some clones. Under half of the omission traces to an unresolved V gene where checked; the cause of the rest is unknown. The sample table shows about 100,000 clones, and roughly nine tenths are seen once. In total, the top ten clones hold 1.8% of the sample. In the paper's terms, the time point label means: baseline before first vaccination. The sequenced sample was peripheral blood, obtained on day 0 of AZD1222 vaccination. Receptor source: an adult in good health.

The J gene is TRBJ1-3, the V gene TRBV2, with 7 bases aligning to TRBD1. The V segment lost 4 bases and the J segment 4 bases; nucleotides outside the gene matches: 13. Germline V gives CDR1 SNHLY, CDR2 FYNNEI. The length of the CDR3 is 17 residues. CDR3 amino acids: CASSATAPTGSGNTIYF. As DNA, the CDR3 is TGTGCCAGCAGTGCCACGGCCCCGACAGGGTCCGGAAACACCATATATTTT.

V usage is TRBV30 and J usage is TRBJ1-6; D not resolved. CDR3 length: 15 residues. With 0 bases removed from V and 8 bases from J, the gap between germline ends came to 14 bases. Looked up from germline, CDR1 is GTSNPN and CDR2 is SVGIG (reference sequence). The CDR3 loop reads CAWSVMLYVDSPLHF. The CDR3 nucleotides are TGTGCCTGGAGTGTTATGTTGTACGTCGATTCACCCCTCCACTTT.

CDR3 DNA: TGTGCCACCACCAGGGACCGGGGGAATGAAAAACTGTTTTTT. This sequence encodes CATTRDRGNEKLFF. The chain combines TRBV15 with TRBJ1-4; possibly TRBD1 for D (5 bases). CDR3 length equals 14 residues. V was pared by 7 bases and J by 5 bases, with 14 bases between. Germline V CDR1 and CDR2: LNHNV, YYDKDF (reference sequence).

This chain joins TRBV6-2 or TRBV6-3 and TRBJ2-1; D possibly corresponds to TRBD1 (6 bases). This CDR3 has 14 residues. V lost 6 bases and J 12 bases, leaving 21 bases between the germline ends. The germline CDR1 and CDR2 sequences are MNHEY and SVGEGT. The CDR3 DNA reads as TGTGCCAGCAGCCGGGGTCTGGGGGCTAGCTCGCAGTTCTTC. Protein product: CASSRGLGASSQFF.

The chain is built from TRBV27 and TRBJ2-1; D is unclear. Germline CDR1 is MNHEY and CDR2 is SMNVEV (reference sequence). CDR3 length equals 14 residues. V was cut by 8 bases and J by 2 bases, with 13 bases left in between. Here the CDR3 reads CASQSGLTYNEQFF. In DNA, the CDR3 is TGTGCCAGCCAATCTGGGTTAACCTACAATGAGCAGTTCTTC.

The J gene is TRBJ2-5, the V gene TRBV12-5; TRBD1 matches at 9 bases. This CDR3 has 13 residues. Trimming removed 7 bases from V and 7 bases from J; junction bases left unmatched: 7. Germline V gene sequence: CDR1 LGHNT, CDR2 FRNRAP. The CDR3 coding sequence is TGTGCTAGTGCTTCTGGGACAGGGCGGACCCAGTACTTC. It specifies CASASGTGRTQYF.

This chain links TRBV6-5 with TRBJ2-2; 10 positions agree with TRBD2. The germline CDR1 and CDR2 sequences are MNHEY and SVGAGI. The trim removed 9 bases at V and 4 bases at J, leaving 2 bases unmatched. CDR3 size: 13 residues. The CDR3 region has the DNA TGTGCCAGTAGCGGGGGGACCACCGGGGAGCTGTTTTTT. This sequence encodes CASSGGTTGELFF.

Only one count was recorded for this clone. J is TRBJ1-1 and V is TRBV29-1, with D tentatively TRBD1 (5 bases). Trimming took 6 bases from V and 8 from J, leaving 16 bases between them. CDR1 and CDR2 (germline): SQVTM, ANQGSEA. The CDR3 covers 12 residues. CDR3 loop: CSVKASGGEAFF. The CDR3 DNA is TGCAGCGTCAAGGCATCGGGGGGAGAAGCTTTCTTT.

The gene calls are TRBV19 and TRBJ1-1; no definite D call. Trimming pared 3 bases from V and 0 bases from J, leaving 11 bases between. CDR3 size: 15 residues. Germline CDR1 and CDR2: LNHDA and SQIVND (reference sequence). The CDR3 DNA sequence: TGTGCCAGTAGTATGTTCGCCAGGATGAACACTGAAGCTTTCTTT. Translating it yields CASSMFARMNTEAFF.

Only a few counts were recorded for this clone. J is TRBJ1-4 and V is TRBV4-3; 9 bases align to TRBD1. The V segment lost 4 bases and the J segment 4 bases; nucleotides outside the gene matches: 7. CDR1 and CDR2 from the germline V gene are LGHNA and YSLEER. The CDR3 sequence is 16 residues long. In DNA form, the CDR3 reads TGCGCCAGCAGCCGGGGCGGGGGACAGGGTAATGAAAAACTGTTTTTT. It is translated as CASSRGGGQGNEKLFF.

This chain links TRBV19 with TRBJ2-7, with 10 positions matching TRBD2. The CDR3 is 15 amino acids. V gave up 3 bases and J gave up 1 base; unmatched junction bases: 3. CDR1 and CDR2 (germline): LNHDA, SQIVND (reference sequence). CDR3 in amino acids: CASSITSGISYEQYF. CDR3 DNA: TGTGCCAGTAGTATTACTAGCGGGATTTCCTACGAGCAGTACTTC.

The rearrangement uses TRBV29-1 and TRBJ2-7, with D possibly TRBD1 on 6 matching bases. Germline V gene lookup returns CDR1 SQVTM and CDR2 ANQGSEA. Trimming took off 6 bases at V and 7 bases at J, with 16 bases between the two ends. The CDR3 runs to 12 residues. CDR3 sequence (DNA): TGCAGCGTGCCAACAGGGACGGGAGAGCAGTACTTC. The encoded protein is CSVPTGTGEQYF.

The V call is TRBV28, the J call TRBJ1-2, with D tentatively TRBD1 (6 bases). The CDR3 is 11 residues long. CDR1 is MDHEN, CDR2 SYDVKM, per germline. Between the trimmed V and J ends, which lost 8 bases and 4 bases, there was a span of 8 bases. In nucleotides, the CDR3 is TGTGCCAGCGGACAGTCCTATGGCTACACCTTC. Encoded protein: CASGQSYGYTF.

The chain links TRBV12-3 or TRBV12-4 to TRBJ1-2; the D is unclear. CDR3 length equals 12 residues. V shed 3 bases and J shed 4 bases, with 6 bases lying between them. The CDR3 protein is CASSFDRYGYTF. Here the CDR3 DNA reads TGTGCCAGCAGTTTTGATCGCTATGGCTACACCTTC.